This entry is about one T cell receptor (beta chain). The antigen this receptor binds is unknown. Base qualities were left out, and no much larger clone turns up one base away. Library construction relied on 5' RACE. For sequencing, an Illumina MiSeq was employed. TCRdb cleaned the public reads at Q25 with fastp, built clones with MiXCR and kept in-frame beta chains. Every distinct CDR3 protein forms one entry, paired with its most common genes and DNA. The sample profile shows more than 40,000 distinct CDR3 sequences; about a fifth of them were found once. The ten largest clonotypes hold 2.5% to 3% of the sample. These data come from a study of chronic HIV infection and antiretroviral therapy (dated by TCRdb to between 2015 and 2016). Between the V and J ends, shortened by 11 bases and 4 bases respectively, the junction contains 15 bases. In the germline V gene (reference sequence), CDR1 corresponds to SEHNR and CDR2 to FQNEAQ. The CDR3 covers 13 residues, taking in both the cysteine and the phenylalanine. Only the CDR3 region is kept as DNA, spanning 39 bases read in frame from base 1.

The sequence is built from TRBV7-9 and TRBJ2-1; the D gene is possibly TRBD2, with 5 bases matching. The source material was peripheral blood. This sequence was found in an adult who had HIV and had not received antiretroviral therapy, or was an uninfected healthy control (not recorded which). The DNA is as follows: TGTGCCCTAGGGCGGACGGGGTACAATGAGCAGTTCTTC. Translation gives CALGRTGYNEQFF.